This TCR beta chain emerged from a study of blood T cells in healthy people across ages. Study-level points and caveats: It was found that TCR beta diversity correlated strongly with the percentage of naive T cells.

Germline V lookup: CDR1 DFQATT, CDR2 SNEGSKA (reference sequence). The V gene lost 6 bases and the J gene lost 5 bases, with 20 bases spanning the gap. The CDR3 spans 15 residues. Next came a second PCR, run for about 7 to 12 cycles, which used a sample-barcoded 5' primer along with a J-beta primer mix. A template-switch adaptor that had 12 random nucleotides put a tag on each cDNA molecule. TCRdb itself ran the 5' RACE reads through MiXCR, one entry per CDR3 protein. The profile covers about 1,400,000 distinct CDR3 sequences, with 59% appearing a single time and 5.5% to 8% taken by the ten largest. Remarks on this clonotype: Its antigen remains unknown.

The donors, aged roughly 6 to 95, were healthy Caucasians from Russia. Each donor supplied roughly 9 milliliters of peripheral blood. The receptor was isolated from a man younger than 35 in good health. The V and J genes are TRBV20-1 and TRBJ2-4; D possibly corresponds to TRBD2 (6 bases). Sequenced input: blood. In nucleotides, the CDR3 is TGCAGTGCCGGAGGGGCAGGGTATCGGGAAAACATTCAGTACTTC. It codes for CSAGGAGYRENIQYF.